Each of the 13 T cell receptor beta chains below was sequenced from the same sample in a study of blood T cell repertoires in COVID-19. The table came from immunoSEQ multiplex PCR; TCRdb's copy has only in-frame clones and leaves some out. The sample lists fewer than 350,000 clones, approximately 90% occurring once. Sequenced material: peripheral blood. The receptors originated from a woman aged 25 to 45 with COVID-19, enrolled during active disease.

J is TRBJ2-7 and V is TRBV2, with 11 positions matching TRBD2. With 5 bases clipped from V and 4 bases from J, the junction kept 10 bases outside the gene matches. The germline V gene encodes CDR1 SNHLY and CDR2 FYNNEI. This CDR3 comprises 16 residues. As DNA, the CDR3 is TGTGCCAGCAGTCCAACCACTAGCGGGAGTTTGTACGAGCAGTACTTC. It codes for CASSPTTSGSLYEQYF.

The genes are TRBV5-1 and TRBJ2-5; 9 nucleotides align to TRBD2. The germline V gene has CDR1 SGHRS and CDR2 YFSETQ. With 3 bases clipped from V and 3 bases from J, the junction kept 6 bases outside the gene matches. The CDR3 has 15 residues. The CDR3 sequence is CASSWWTSAEETQYF. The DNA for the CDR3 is TGCGCCAGCAGCTGGTGGACTAGCGCCGAAGAGACCCAGTACTTC.

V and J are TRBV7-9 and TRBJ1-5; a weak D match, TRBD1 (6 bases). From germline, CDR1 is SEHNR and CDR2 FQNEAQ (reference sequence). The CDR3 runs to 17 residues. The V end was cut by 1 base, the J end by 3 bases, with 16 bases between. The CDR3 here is CASSLGPTGTYNQPQHF. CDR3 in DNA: TGTGCCAGCAGCTTAGGTCCCACCGGGACATACAATCAGCCCCAGCATTTT.

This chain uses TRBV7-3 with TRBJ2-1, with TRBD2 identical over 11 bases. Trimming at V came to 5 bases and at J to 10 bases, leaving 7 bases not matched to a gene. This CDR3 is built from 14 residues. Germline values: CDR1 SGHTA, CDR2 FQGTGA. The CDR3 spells CASSPLAGGGEQFF. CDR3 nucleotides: TGTGCCAGCAGCCCGCTAGCGGGAGGCGGAGAGCAGTTCTTC.

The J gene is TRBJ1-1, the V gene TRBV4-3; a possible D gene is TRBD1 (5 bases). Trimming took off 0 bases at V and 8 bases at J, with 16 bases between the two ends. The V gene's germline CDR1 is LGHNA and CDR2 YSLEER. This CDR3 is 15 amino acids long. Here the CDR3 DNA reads TGCGCCAGCAGCCAAGATCTAAGCCGGGAGGGGGAAGCTTTCTTT. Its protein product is CASSQDLSREGEAFF.

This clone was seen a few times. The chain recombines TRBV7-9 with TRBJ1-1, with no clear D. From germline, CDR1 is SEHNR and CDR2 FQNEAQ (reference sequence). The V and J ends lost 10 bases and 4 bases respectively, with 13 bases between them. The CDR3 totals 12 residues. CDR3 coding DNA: TGTGCCACTGGGAGGGAGGTCACTGAAGCTTTCTTT. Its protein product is CATGREVTEAFF.

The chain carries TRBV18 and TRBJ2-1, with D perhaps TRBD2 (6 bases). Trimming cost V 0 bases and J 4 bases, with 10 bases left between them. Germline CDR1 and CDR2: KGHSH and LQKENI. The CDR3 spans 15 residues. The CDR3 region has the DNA TGTGCCAGCTCACCACCTCGCGGGACGTACAATGAGCAGTTCTTC. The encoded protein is CASSPPRGTYNEQFF.

This CDR3 is CASSRLASGANVLTF. For the CDR3, the DNA is TGTGCCAGCAGCCGCCTAGCCTCTGGGGCCAACGTCCTGACTTTC. The V call is TRBV6-5, the J call TRBJ2-6; a weak D match, TRBD2 (5 bases). The CDR3 consists of 15 residues. V was clipped by 6 bases and J by 0 bases, with 9 bases between them. Germline lookup yields CDR1 MNHEY and CDR2 SVGAGI.

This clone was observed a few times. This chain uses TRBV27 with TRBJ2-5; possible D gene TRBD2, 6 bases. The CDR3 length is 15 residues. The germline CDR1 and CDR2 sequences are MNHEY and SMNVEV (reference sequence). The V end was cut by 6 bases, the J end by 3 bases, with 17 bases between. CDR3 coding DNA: TGTGCCAGCAGGTCCCGGCGGGACTTTGAAGAGACCCAGTACTTC. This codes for CASRSRRDFEETQYF.

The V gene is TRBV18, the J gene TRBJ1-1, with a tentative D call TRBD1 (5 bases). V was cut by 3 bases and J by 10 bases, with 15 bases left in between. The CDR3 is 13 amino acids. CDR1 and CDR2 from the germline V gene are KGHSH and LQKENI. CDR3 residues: CASSPNLRQRAFF. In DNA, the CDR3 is TGTGCCAGCTCACCGAACCTCAGACAGAGAGCTTTCTTT.

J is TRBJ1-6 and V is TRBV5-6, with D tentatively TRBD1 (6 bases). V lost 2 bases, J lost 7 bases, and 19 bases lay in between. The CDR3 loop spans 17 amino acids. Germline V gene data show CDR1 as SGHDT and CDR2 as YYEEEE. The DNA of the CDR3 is TGTGCCAGCAGCTTCAGGCTTGGTCCAGGGGTGAATTCACCCCTCCACTTT. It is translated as CASSFRLGPGVNSPLHF.

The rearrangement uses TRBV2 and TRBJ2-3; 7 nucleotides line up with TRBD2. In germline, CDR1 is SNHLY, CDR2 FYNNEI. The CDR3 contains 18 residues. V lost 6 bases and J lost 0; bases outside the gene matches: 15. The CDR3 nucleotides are TGTGCCAGCAGGAAAGGGGAGGTTAGCGGGTATAGCACAGATACGCAGTATTTT. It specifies CASRKGEVSGYSTDTQYF.

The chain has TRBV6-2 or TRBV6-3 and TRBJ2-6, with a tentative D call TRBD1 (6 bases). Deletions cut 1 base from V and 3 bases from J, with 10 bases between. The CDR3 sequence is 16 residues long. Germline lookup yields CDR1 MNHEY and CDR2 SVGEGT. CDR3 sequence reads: CASSYWDTNGANVLTF. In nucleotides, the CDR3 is TGTGCCAGCAGTTACTGGGACACCAATGGGGCCAACGTCCTGACTTTC.